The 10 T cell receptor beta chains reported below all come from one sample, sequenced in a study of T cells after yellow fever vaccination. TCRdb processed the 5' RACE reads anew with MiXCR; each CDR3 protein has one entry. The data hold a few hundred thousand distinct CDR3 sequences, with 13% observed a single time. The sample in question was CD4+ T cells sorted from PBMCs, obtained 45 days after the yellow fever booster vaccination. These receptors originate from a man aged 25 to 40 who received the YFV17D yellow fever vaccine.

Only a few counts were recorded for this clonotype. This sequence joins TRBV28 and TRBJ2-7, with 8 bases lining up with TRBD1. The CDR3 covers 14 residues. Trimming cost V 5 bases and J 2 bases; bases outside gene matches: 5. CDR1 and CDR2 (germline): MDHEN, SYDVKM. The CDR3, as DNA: TGTGCCAGCAGTGGGACAGGAGCCACCTACGAGCAGTACTTC. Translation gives CASSGTGATYEQYF.

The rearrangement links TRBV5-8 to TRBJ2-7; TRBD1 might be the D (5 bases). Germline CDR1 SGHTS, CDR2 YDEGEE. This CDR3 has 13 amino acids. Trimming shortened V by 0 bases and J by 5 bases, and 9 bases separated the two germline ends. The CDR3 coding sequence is TGTGCCAGCAGCTTGGGACAGAGACACGAGCAGTACTTC. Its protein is CASSLGQRHEQYF.

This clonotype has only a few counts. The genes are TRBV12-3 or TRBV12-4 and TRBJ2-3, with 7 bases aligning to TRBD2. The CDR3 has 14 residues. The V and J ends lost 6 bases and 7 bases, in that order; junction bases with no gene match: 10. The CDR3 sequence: CASSPPLAVNTQYF. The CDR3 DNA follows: TGTGCCAGCAGCCCTCCCCTAGCGGTTAATACGCAGTATTTT.

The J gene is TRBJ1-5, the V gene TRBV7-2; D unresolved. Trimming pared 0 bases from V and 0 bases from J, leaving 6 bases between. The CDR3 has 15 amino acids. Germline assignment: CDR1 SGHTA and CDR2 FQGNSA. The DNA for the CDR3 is TGTGCCAGCAGCTTAGCCGCTTATAGCAATCAGCCCCAGCATTTT. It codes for CASSLAAYSNQPQHF.

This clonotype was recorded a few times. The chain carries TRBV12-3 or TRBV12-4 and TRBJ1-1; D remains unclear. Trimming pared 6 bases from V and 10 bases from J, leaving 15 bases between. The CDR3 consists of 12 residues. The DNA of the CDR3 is TGTGCCAGCAGCCCTAGAGCGGGCAGAGCTTTCTTT. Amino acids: CASSPRAGRAFF.

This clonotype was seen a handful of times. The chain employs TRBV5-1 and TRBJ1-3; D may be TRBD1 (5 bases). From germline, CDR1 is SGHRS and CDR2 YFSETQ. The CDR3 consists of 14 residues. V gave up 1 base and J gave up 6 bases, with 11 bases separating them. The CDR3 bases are TGCGCCAGCAGCTTGCAGGCAGGGACAAACACCATATATTTT. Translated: CASSLQAGTNTIYF.

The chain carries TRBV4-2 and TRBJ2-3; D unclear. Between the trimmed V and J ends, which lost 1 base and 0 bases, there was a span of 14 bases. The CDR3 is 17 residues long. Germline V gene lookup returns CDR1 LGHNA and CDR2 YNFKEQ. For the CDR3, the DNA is TGTGCCAGCAGCCAAGTCTCAGCATCCTCTAGCACAGATACGCAGTATTTT. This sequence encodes CASSQVSASSSTDTQYF.

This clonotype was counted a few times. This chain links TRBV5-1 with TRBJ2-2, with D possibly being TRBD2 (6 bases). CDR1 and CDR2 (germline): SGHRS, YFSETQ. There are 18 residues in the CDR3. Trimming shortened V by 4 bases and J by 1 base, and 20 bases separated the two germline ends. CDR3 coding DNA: TGCGCCAGCAGCCTACCGGGGGTAGCGGTTATGAACACCGGGGAGCTGTTTTTT. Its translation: CASSLPGVAVMNTGELFF.

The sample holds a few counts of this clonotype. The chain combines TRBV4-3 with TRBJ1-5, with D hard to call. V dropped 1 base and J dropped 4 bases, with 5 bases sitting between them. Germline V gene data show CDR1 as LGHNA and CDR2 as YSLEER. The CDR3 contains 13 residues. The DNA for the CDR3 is TGCGCCAGCAGCCAAGGGGATAATCAGCCCCAGCATTTT. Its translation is CASSQGDNQPQHF.

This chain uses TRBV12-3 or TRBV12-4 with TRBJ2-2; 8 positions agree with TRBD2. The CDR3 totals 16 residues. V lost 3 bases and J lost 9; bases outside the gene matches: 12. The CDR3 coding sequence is TGTGCCAGCAGTTTCAGAAGCGGGAGTAGGCGGAGGGAGCTGTTTTTT. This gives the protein CASSFRSGSRRRELFF.